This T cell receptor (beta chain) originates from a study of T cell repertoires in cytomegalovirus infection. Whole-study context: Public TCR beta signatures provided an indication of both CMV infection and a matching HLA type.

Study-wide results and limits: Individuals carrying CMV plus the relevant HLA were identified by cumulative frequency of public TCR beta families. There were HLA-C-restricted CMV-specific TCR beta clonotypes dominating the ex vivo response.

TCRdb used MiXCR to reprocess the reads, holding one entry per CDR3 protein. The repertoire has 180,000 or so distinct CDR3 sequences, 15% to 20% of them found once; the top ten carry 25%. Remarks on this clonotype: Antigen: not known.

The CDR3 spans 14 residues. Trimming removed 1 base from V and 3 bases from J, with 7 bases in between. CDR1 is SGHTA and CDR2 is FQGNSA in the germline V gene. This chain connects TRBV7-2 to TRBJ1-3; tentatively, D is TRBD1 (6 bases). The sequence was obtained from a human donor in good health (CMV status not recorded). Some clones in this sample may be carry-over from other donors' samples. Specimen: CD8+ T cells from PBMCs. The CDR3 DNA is TGTGCCAGCAGCTTAGGACAGGTTGGAAACACCATATATTTT. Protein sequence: CASSLGQVGNTIYF.